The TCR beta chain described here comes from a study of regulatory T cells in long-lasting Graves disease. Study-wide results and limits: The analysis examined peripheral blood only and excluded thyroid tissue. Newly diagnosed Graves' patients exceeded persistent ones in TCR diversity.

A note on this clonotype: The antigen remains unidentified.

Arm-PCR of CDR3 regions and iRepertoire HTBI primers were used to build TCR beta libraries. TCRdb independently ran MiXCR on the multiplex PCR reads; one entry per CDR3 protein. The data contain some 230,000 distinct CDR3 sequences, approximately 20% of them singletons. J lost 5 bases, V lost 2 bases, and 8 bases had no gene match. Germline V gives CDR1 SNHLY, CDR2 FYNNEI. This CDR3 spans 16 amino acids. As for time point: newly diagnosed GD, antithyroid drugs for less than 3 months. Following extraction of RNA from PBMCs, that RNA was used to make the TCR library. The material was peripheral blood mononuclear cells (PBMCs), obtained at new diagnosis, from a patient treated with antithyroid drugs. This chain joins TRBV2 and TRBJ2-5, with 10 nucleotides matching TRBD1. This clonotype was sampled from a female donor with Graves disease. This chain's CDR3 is CASSEYETGGKETQYF. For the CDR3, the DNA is TGTGCCAGCAGTGAATATGAGACAGGGGGCAAGGAGACCCAGTACTTC.